This passage covers 10 T cell receptor beta chains from one sample sequenced in a study of shared clonotypes between healthy human individuals. Libraries were prepared by immunoSEQ multiplex PCR; TCRdb keeps only in-frame clonotypes and omits some of them. The table has 90,000 to 130,000 clones, 68% seen once. Sequenced input: memory CD8+ T cells sorted from blood. Described subset: CD45RO+ cells pooled with CCR7-negative TemRA cells. These receptors were collected from a woman aged 25-40 years in good health.

This clone came up once. The rearrangement uses TRBV7-8 and TRBJ2-7; D is unclear. The CDR3 consists of 15 residues. V was cut by 5 bases and J by 3 bases, with 17 bases left in between. In germline, CDR1 is SGHVS, CDR2 FQNEAQ. In nucleotides, the CDR3 is TGTGCCAGCAGCCCCAGGTCGGACCCTTTCTACGAGCAGTACTTC. Its translation: CASSPRSDPFYEQYF. Using reference TRBV7-8 and TRBJ2-7 for the parts outside the CDR3, the full variable domain is GAGVSQSPRYKVAKRGQDVALRCDPISGHVSLFWYQQALGQGPEFLTYFQNEAQLDKSGLPSDRFFAERPEGSVSTLKIQRTQQEDSAVYLCASSPRSDPFYEQYFGPGTRLTVT.

In nucleotides, the CDR3 is TGTGCCAGCAGCTCCCGAGAGGCAGCTAACTATGGCTACACCTTC. Translation: CASSSREAANYGYTF. The rearrangement joins TRBV11-2 to TRBJ1-2, with D uncertain. CDR3 length: 15 residues. Per germline, CDR1 SGHAT and CDR2 FQNNGV. V shed 4 bases and J shed 0 bases, with 12 bases lying between them.

This clone appeared a few times. J is TRBJ1-1 and V is TRBV27; unclear D gene. The germline V and J ends were trimmed by 6 bases and 5 bases, with 22 bases remaining between them. The CDR3 totals 16 residues. Germline V lookup: CDR1 MNHEY, CDR2 SMNVEV (reference sequence). CDR3 in DNA: TGTGCCAGCAGAAAGAGAGGGTCCGGGCAGACGACTGAAGCTTTCTTT. Residues: CASRKRGSGQTTEAFF.

About this clone itself: Germline is not matched at one junction end, which may reflect a read error. V is TRBV28 and J is TRBJ1-5; the D is unclear. The CDR3 is 13 amino acids. Germline CDR1 is MDHEN and CDR2 is SYDVKM. The CDR3 region has the DNA TGTGCCAGCAGTTTATTACGCAACCAGCCCCAGCATTTT. Encoded protein: CASSLLRNQPQHF.

The chain has TRBV18 and TRBJ2-1; unclear D gene. The CDR3 length is 15 residues. V was pared by 6 bases and J by 7 bases, with 19 bases between. CDR1 and CDR2 from the germline V gene are KGHSH and LQKENI. In DNA, the CDR3 is TGTGCCAGCTCGCCCTACGAAGGCGTTTTGAATGAGCAGTTCTTC. This translates into CASSPYEGVLNEQFF.

The gene calls are TRBV6-1 and TRBJ2-7, with 10 bases fitting TRBD2. The CDR3 extends over 15 amino acids. Germline values: CDR1 MNHNS, CDR2 SASEGT. V shed 1 base, J shed 3 bases, and the junction held 3 bases outside the gene matches. The CDR3 region has the DNA TGTGCCAGCAGTGAAGTCGGACTAGCGGTCTACGAGCAGTACTTC. Its translation: CASSEVGLAVYEQYF.

This chain links TRBV5-4 with TRBJ1-5, with D maybe TRBD1 (6 bases). The CDR3 runs to 14 residues. Germline V gives CDR1 SGHNT, CDR2 YYREEE (reference sequence). V shed 4 bases and J shed 4 bases, with 12 bases lying between them. The chain's CDR3 is CASSQTGRNQPQHF. The CDR3 bases are TGTGCCAGCAGCCAAACAGGGCGGAATCAGCCCCAGCATTTT. The full variable domain, rest sourced from reference TRBV5-4 and TRBJ1-5, is ETGVTQSPTHLIKTRGQQVTLRCSSQSGHNTVSWYQQALGQGPQFIFQYYREEENGRGNFPPRFSGLQFPNYSSELNVNALELDDSALYLCASSQTGRNQPQHFGDGTRLSIL.

This rearrangement joins TRBV19 to TRBJ1-2; TRBD1 matches at 11 bases. Germline V gives CDR1 LNHDA, CDR2 SQIVND (reference sequence). With V trimmed by 6 bases and J by 7 bases, 7 bases remained unmatched. The CDR3 covers 14 residues. The CDR3 here is CASRLDRGRFGYTF. DNA for the CDR3: TGTGCCAGTAGACTGGACAGGGGGCGTTTTGGCTACACCTTC.

The V and J genes are TRBV4-1 and TRBJ2-5; D gene ambiguous. The J call may be wrong; the DNA end is better matched by TRBJ2-7. CDR1 and CDR2 (germline): MGHRA, YSYEKL. The CDR3 extends over 15 amino acids. The CDR3 coding sequence is TGCGCCAGCAGCCAAGAGACCGCTGTGGTATACGAGCAGTACTTC. Translated: CASSQETAVVYEQYF.

This chain links TRBV19 with TRBJ2-1; 7 bases are shared with TRBD1. V shed 7 bases and J 0 bases; nucleotides not matched to a gene: 3. This CDR3 is built from 14 residues. Germline CDR1 reads LNHDA; CDR2 reads SQIVND (reference sequence). CDR3 coding DNA: TGTGCCAGTAAACAGGGGAGCTCCTACAATGAGCAGTTCTTC. Protein product: CASKQGSSYNEQFF. The whole variable domain, filled in from reference TRBV19 and TRBJ2-1, reads DGGITQSPKYLFRKEGQNVTLSCEQNLNHDAMYWYRQDPGQGLRLIYYSQIVNDFQKGDIAEGYSVSREKKESFPLTVTSAQKNPTAFYLCASKQGSSYNEQFFGPGTRLTVL.